This is a list of T cell receptor beta chains from one sample in a study of T cell responses to AZD1222 COVID-19 vaccine. The assay was immunoSEQ multiplex PCR, and TCRdb's table has in-frame clones only and misses some. Of some 130,000 clones in the sample, about 90% were seen once. The source was peripheral blood, collected on day 0 of AZD1222 vaccination. These receptors all come from an adult in good health. CDR3s include the opening cysteine and the closing phenylalanine or tryptophan. A D gene is named only where the DNA matches it firmly. Expanded clones are given a class, and other clones once, few, many or no size at all.

J gene	clone size	D gene	V gene	CDR3 protein	CDR3 DNA
TRBJ1-1	.	.	TRBV5-1	CASSLVGRENTEAFF	TGCGCCAGCAGCTTGGTTGGGCGGGAGAACACTGAAGCTTTCTTT
TRBJ2-7	.	TRBD2	TRBV27	CASSPAATSGSEQYF	TGTGCCAGCAGTCCCGCCGCCACTAGCGGGAGTGAGCAGTACTTC
TRBJ1-2	.	.	TRBV4-3	CASSQLDGGGGYTF	TGCGCCAGCAGCCAACTAGACGGGGGAGGAGGCTACACCTTC
TRBJ1-1	once	.	TRBV12-5	CASGTGAGTEAFF	TGTGCTAGTGGAACCGGGGCGGGCACTGAAGCTTTCTTT
TRBJ1-3	.	.	TRBV6-5	CASRITGGNTIYF	TGTGCCAGCAGGATAACTGGGGGAAACACCATATATTTT
TRBJ1-1	.	TRBD1	TRBV6-5	CASSYSARDRDFGAFF	TGTGCCAGCAGTTACTCGGCCCGGGACAGGGATTTTGGGGCTTTCTTT
TRBJ1-1	.	TRBD1	TRBV19	CASSMENRGPRNTEAFF	TGTGCCAGTAGTATGGAAAACAGGGGCCCAAGGAACACTGAAGCTTTCTTT
TRBJ1-1	.	.	TRBV19	CASSIDRNTEAFF	TGTGCCAGTAGTATCGACAGAAACACTGAAGCTTTCTTT
TRBJ2-7	.	TRBD1	TRBV12-3/TRBV12-4	CASSFRDRYEQYF	TGTGCCAGCAGTTTTAGGGACAGGTACGAGCAGTACTTC
TRBJ1-1	.	TRBD1	TRBV4-1	CASSQSQGAGTEAFF	TGCGCCAGCAGCCAATCCCAGGGGGCCGGAACTGAAGCTTTCTTT
TRBJ2-1	.	TRBD2	TRBV11-2	CASSSPGLGSRHEQFF	TGTGCCAGCAGCTCCCCGGGACTAGGGAGCCGCCATGAGCAGTTCTTC
TRBJ1-6	.	.	TRBV19	CASSIDKSPLHF	TGTGCCAGTAGTATAGACAAGTCACCCCTCCACTTT
TRBJ2-7	.	TRBD2	TRBV28	CASSLGSGISYEQYF	TGTGCCAGCAGTTTAGGTAGCGGGATTTCCTACGAGCAGTACTTC
TRBJ2-7	.	TRBD2	TRBV27	CASSLLSGGLSYEQYF	TGTGCCAGCAGTCTCCTAAGCGGGGGACTGAGCTACGAGCAGTACTTC
TRBJ1-1	.	.	TRBV28	CASSRGEWNTEAFF	TGTGCCAGCAGTAGGGGGGAATGGAACACTGAAGCTTTCTTT
TRBJ1-1	.	.	TRBV14	CASSHGGSYTEAFF	TGTGCCAGCAGCCACGGGGGTTCCTACACTGAAGCTTTCTTT
TRBJ1-1	.	.	TRBV5-6	CASSFADRGTEAFF	TGTGCCAGCAGCTTTGCTGATCGGGGCACTGAAGCTTTCTTT
TRBJ1-1	.	.	TRBV5-4	CASSLDEGAGAFF	TGTGCCAGCAGCTTGGATGAGGGTGCGGGAGCTTTCTTT
TRBJ1-2	.	.	TRBV29-1	CSVENSNYGYTF	TGCAGCGTTGAAAATTCTAACTATGGCTACACCTTC
TRBJ2-2	.	TRBD1	TRBV24-1	CATSDPDRGNTGELFF	TGTGCCACCAGTGACCCCGACAGGGGCAACACCGGGGAGCTGTTTTTT
TRBJ1-3	.	.	TRBV4-3	CASSTGSSGNTIYF	TGCGCCAGCAGCACCGGGAGCTCTGGAAACACCATATATTTT
TRBJ1-1	.	.	TRBV6-5	CASSYGRQDTEAFF	TGTGCCAGCAGTTACGGTAGGCAGGACACTGAAGCTTTCTTT
TRBJ1-4	.	TRBD1	TRBV18	CASSGQGPTNEKLFF	TGTGCCAGCTCGGGACAGGGACCAACTAATGAAAAACTGTTTTTT
TRBJ1-2	.	.	TRBV5-5	CASSTGTLYGYTF	TGTGCCAGCAGCACTGGGACACTCTATGGCTACACCTTC
TRBJ1-1	.	.	TRBV14	CASSQAPGKQDEAFF	TGTGCCAGCAGCCAAGCCCCCGGGAAGCAGGATGAAGCTTTCTTT
TRBJ1-5	.	.	TRBV28	CASSLSQGVYITPQHF	TGTGCCAGCAGCCTATCCCAGGGAGTATATATCACGCCCCAGCATTTT
TRBJ1-3	.	.	TRBV19	CASSIDRGNTIYF	TGTGCCAGTAGTATCGACAGGGGAAACACCATATATTTT
TRBJ1-2	many	TRBD1	TRBV6-5	CASKNRDRDNYGYTF	TGTGCCAGCAAGAACCGGGACAGGGACAACTATGGCTACACCTTC
TRBJ1-2	.	TRBD1	TRBV14	CASSQDRGLYYGYTF	TGTGCCAGCAGCCAGGACAGGGGGCTCTACTATGGCTACACCTTC
TRBJ1-6	.	.	TRBV5-1	CASSLTAGLISPLHF	TGCGCCAGCAGCTTGACGGCAGGGTTAATTTCACCCCTCCACTTT
TRBJ1-2	.	.	TRBV3-1/TRBV3-2	CASSPKRAGVPTYGYTF	TGTGCCAGCAGCCCCAAGAGGGCAGGGGTCCCTACCTATGGCTACACCTTC
TRBJ1-1	once	.	TRBV6-5	CATLRGGTGEAFF	TGTGCCACCCTCCGGGGGGGAACAGGGGAAGCTTTCTTT
TRBJ1-2	.	.	TRBV11-2	CASSLPGGMYGYTF	TGTGCCAGCAGCCTCCCCGGGGGGATGTATGGCTACACCTTC
TRBJ2-3	.	.	TRBV27	CAAQGGFTDTQYF	TGTGCCGCCCAGGGGGGATTCACAGATACGCAGTATTTT
TRBJ1-1	.	TRBD1	TRBV5-6	CASSVDRGNTEAFF	TGTGCCAGCAGCGTGGACAGGGGGAACACTGAAGCTTTCTTT
TRBJ2-5	.	.	TRBV19	CASSIGGETQYF	TGTGCCAGTAGTATTGGCGGAGAGACCCAGTACTTC